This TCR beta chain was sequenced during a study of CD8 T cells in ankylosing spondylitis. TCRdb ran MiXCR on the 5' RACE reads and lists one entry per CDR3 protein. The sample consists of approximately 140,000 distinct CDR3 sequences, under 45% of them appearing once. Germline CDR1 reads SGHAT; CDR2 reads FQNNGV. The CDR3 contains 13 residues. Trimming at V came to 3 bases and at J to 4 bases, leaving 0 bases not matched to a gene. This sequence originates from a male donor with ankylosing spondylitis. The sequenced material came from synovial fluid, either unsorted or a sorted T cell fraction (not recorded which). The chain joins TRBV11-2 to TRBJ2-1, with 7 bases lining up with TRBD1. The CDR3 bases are TGTGCCAGCAGCTTCAGGGGGTACAATGAGCAGTTCTTC. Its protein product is CASSFRGYNEQFF.